This T cell receptor beta chain came from a study of regulatory T cells in long-lasting Graves disease. This clonotype showed up just a few times. CDR3 length: 14 amino acids. V trimming: 5 bases; J trimming: 7 bases; junction bases outside the gene matches: 7. Germline V gives CDR1 LNHDA, CDR2 SQIVND (reference sequence). Time point meaning: newly diagnosed GD, antithyroid drugs for less than 3 months. RNA extracted from PBMCs served as the sequencing template. Sequencing libraries for TCR beta were prepared with iRepertoire HTBI primers and Arm-PCR of CDR3 regions. One entry per CDR3 protein results from TCRdb running MiXCR on the multiplex PCR reads. The repertoire holds 350,000 to 450,000 distinct CDR3 sequences, with approximately 16% as singletons. This sample was also put to use in a study of T cells in Graves' hyperthyroidism and ophthalmopathy. That source notes: Ophthalmopathy cases were set apart from stable hyperthyroidism by a 13 V-J model.

The chain has TRBV19 and TRBJ1-4; 7 bases fit TRBD1. The sample in question was peripheral blood mononuclear cells (PBMCs), obtained at new diagnosis, from a patient treated with antithyroid drugs. This TCR came from a woman aged 40 to 50 with Graves disease. CDR3 protein: CASSVQGPSEKLFF. In nucleotides, the CDR3 is TGTGCCAGTAGTGTACAGGGGCCGAGTGAAAAACTGTTTTTT. The full variable domain, in which reference TRBV19 and TRBJ1-4 provide the parts outside the CDR3, is DGGITQSPKYLFRKEGQNVTLSCEQNLNHDAMYWYRQDPGQGLRLIYYSQIVNDFQKGDIAEGYSVSREKKESFPLTVTSAQKNPTAFYLCASSVQGPSEKLFFGSGTQLSVL.